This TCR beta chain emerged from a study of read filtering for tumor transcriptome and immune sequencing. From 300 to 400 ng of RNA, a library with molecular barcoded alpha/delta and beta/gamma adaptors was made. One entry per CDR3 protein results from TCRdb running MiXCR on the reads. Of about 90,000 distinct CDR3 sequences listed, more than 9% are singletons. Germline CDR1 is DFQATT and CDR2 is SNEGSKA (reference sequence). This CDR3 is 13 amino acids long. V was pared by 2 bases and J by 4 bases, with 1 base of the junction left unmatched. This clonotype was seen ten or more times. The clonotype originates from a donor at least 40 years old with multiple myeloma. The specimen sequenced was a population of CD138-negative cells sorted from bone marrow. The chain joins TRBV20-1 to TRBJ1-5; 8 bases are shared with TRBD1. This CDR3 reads CSARQGANQPQHF. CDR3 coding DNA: TGCAGTGCTAGACAGGGGGCTAATCAGCCCCAGCATTTT.